The 16 T cell receptor beta chains listed next were all sequenced from one sample in a study of shared clonotypes between healthy human individuals. It was CD45RO-negative cells, positively selected for CCR7, that made up naive CD8 cells, with terminally differentiated effector memory CD45RA+ cells excluded. Measured with immunoSEQ multiplex PCR; TCRdb has only the in-frame clones, and not every one. The sample has roughly 2.1 million clones, under 95% seen once. The sequencing sample was made of naive CD8+ T cells from PBMCs. The receptors come from a man between 18 and 29 years old in good health. Some clones in this sample may be carry-over from other donors' samples.

CDR3 sequence (DNA): TGTGCCTGGCGGCAGGTCCATGAGCAGTTCTTC. Residues: CAWRQVHEQFF. The chain joins TRBV30 to TRBJ2-1, with D uncertain. The germline CDR1 and CDR2 sequences are GTSNPN and SVGIG (reference sequence). V was cut by 5 bases and J by 8 bases, with 10 bases left in between. The CDR3 contains 11 residues.

V is TRBV7-9 and J is TRBJ2-1; TRBD2 matches at 7 bases. CDR1 and CDR2 from the germline V gene are SEHNR and FQNEAQ (reference sequence). Trimming took 5 bases from V and 8 from J; bases not matched to a gene: 9. CDR3 length: 14 residues. CDR3: CASSTPGGGDEQFF. The CDR3 DNA reads TGTGCCAGCAGCACTCCGGGCGGGGGAGATGAGCAGTTCTTC. Together with reference TRBV7-9 and TRBJ2-1, the CDR3 gives the full variable domain: DTGVSQNPRHKITKRGQNVTFRCDPISEHNRLYWYRQTLGQGPEFLTYFQNEAQLEKSRLLSDRFSAERPKGSFSTLEIQRTEQGDSAMYLCASSTPGGGDEQFFGPGTRLTVL.

The chain is built from TRBV27 and TRBJ2-7, with 12 bases fitting TRBD2. The CDR3 runs to 15 residues. Trimming at V came to 4 bases and at J to 5 bases, leaving 6 bases not matched to a gene. Germline assignment: CDR1 MNHEY and CDR2 SMNVEV (reference sequence). The CDR3 loop is CASSSGLAGMNEQYF. The CDR3 DNA follows: TGTGCCAGCAGTTCAGGACTAGCGGGAATGAACGAGCAGTACTTC.

The J gene is TRBJ2-7, the V gene TRBV5-1; 8 nucleotides agree with TRBD2. The CDR3 runs 15 residues. Per the germline V gene, CDR1 is SGHRS and CDR2 is YFSETQ. Trimming removed 0 bases from V and 2 bases from J; junction bases left unmatched: 4. The CDR3 DNA follows: TGCGCCAGCAGCTTGGACACTAGCGGAGCCTACGAGCAGTACTTC. Translation gives CASSLDTSGAYEQYF.

The chain carries TRBV7-2 and TRBJ2-1; possible D gene TRBD2, 6 bases. The V end lost 5 bases, the J end lost 1 base, and 21 bases lay between the germline ends. The CDR3 has 18 amino acids. The germline V gene has CDR1 SGHTA and CDR2 FQGNSA. CDR3 loop: CASSLPVGGYISYNEQFF. The CDR3 bases are TGTGCCAGCAGCCTTCCGGTGGGAGGCTATATATCCTACAATGAGCAGTTCTTC.

The rearrangement links TRBV13 to TRBJ2-3, with 9 bases that match TRBD1. CDR3 length: 14 residues. V shed 5 bases, J shed 4 bases, and the junction held 4 bases outside the gene matches. The V gene's germline CDR1 is PRHDT and CDR2 FYEKMQ (reference sequence). CDR3 bases: TGTGCCAGCAGCGAGGGGACAGGGCCAGATACGCAGTATTTT. It specifies CASSEGTGPDTQYF. The full variable domain, with the rest looked up from reference TRBV13 and TRBJ2-3, is AAGVIQSPRHLIKEKRETATLKCYPIPRHDTVYWYQQGPGQDPQFLISFYEKMQSDKGSIPDRFSAQQFSDYHSELNMSSLELGDSALYFCASSEGTGPDTQYFGPGTRLTVL.

The genes are TRBV4-3 and TRBJ2-3, with 7 bases lining up with TRBD1. Germline assignment: CDR1 LGHNA and CDR2 YSLEER. After removal of 3 bases from V and 2 bases from J, the junction contained 5 bases not matched to a gene. The CDR3 length is 15 residues. The CDR3 DNA sequence: TGCGCCAGCAGCCAGGAGACAGGGACCACAGATACGCAGTATTTT. Translation gives CASSQETGTTDTQYF.

This chain joins TRBV9 and TRBJ1-1; D is uncertain. The germline V gene encodes CDR1 SGDLS and CDR2 YYNGEE. The V gene lost 7 bases and the J gene lost 6 bases, with 10 bases spanning the gap. The CDR3 extends over 11 amino acids. CDR3 amino acids: CASGEGAEAFF. Written as DNA, the CDR3 is TGTGCCAGCGGCGAGGGCGCTGAAGCTTTCTTT.

The J gene is TRBJ2-3, the V gene TRBV4-3; D could derive from TRBD1 or TRBD2 (5 bases each). The ends were cut back, 6 bases at V and 5 bases at J, with 18 bases in the middle. The CDR3 length is 15 residues. Germline CDR1 LGHNA, CDR2 YSLEER. The CDR3 nucleotides read TGCGCCAGCAGACCCGGGGCAGGTCTGAGAGATACGCAGTATTTT. Translating gives CASRPGAGLRDTQYF.

Concerning this clone: Distinct nucleotide sequences in the sample also encode this CDR3. The chain carries TRBV29-1 and TRBJ2-7; D uncertain. The CDR3 spans 11 residues. V gave up 4 bases and J gave up 1 base, with 5 bases separating them. The germline gives CDR1 SQVTM, CDR2 ANQGSEA. DNA for the CDR3: TGCAGCGTTGCTGTTTCCTACGAGCAGTACTTC. Its protein is CSVAVSYEQYF.

The V gene is TRBV25-1, the J gene TRBJ1-3, with a weak D call TRBD1 (5 bases). The germline gives CDR1 MGHDK, CDR2 SYGVNS. The CDR3 is 14 residues long. The V end lost 7 bases, the J end lost 7 bases, and 17 bases lay between the germline ends. CDR3 bases: TGTGCCAGCAACGACAGCTTTTCGAGGAACACCATATATTTT. It specifies CASNDSFSRNTIYF.

The chain has TRBV11-2 and TRBJ2-5, with 9 bases that match TRBD1. This CDR3 has 16 residues. Per germline, CDR1 SGHAT and CDR2 FQNNGV. J gave up 4 bases and V 2 bases, and 8 bases lay outside the gene matches. The CDR3 DNA reads as TGTGCCAGCAGCTTATCCCTCGGACAGGGGAGAGAGACCCAGTACTTC. Its protein is CASSLSLGQGRETQYF.

This rearrangement joins TRBV5-6 to TRBJ1-1; possible D gene TRBD1, 6 bases. The CDR3 spans 13 residues. The V and J ends lost 1 base and 4 bases respectively, with 8 bases between them. Germline loops: CDR1 SGHDT, CDR2 YYEEEE. CDR3 sequence: CASSLQGSTEAFF. The CDR3 DNA is TGTGCCAGCAGCTTGCAGGGGAGCACTGAAGCTTTCTTT.

The genes are TRBV28 and TRBJ2-2, with unresolved D. The germline V and J ends were trimmed by 2 bases and 4 bases, with 11 bases remaining between them. Germline V gene data show CDR1 as MDHEN and CDR2 as SYDVKM. CDR3 length: 15 residues. Here the CDR3 reads CASSLMDGVTGELFF. The CDR3 DNA reads as TGTGCCAGCAGTTTAATGGATGGGGTCACCGGGGAGCTGTTTTTT.

The chain employs TRBV6-5 and TRBJ1-5; no reliable D call. Germline assignment: CDR1 MNHEY and CDR2 SVGAGI. This CDR3 region has 13 residues. Trimming pared 5 bases from V and 0 bases from J, leaving 5 bases between. CDR3 sequence reads: CASSPNSNQPQHF. The CDR3 coding sequence is TGTGCCAGCAGTCCAAATAGCAATCAGCCCCAGCATTTT.

This clone has at least ten counts. Here the CDR3 DNA reads TGTGCCACCAGCAGAGGGACTAGCGGGAGCAATGAGCAGTTCTTC. Protein: CATSRGTSGSNEQFF. The gene calls are TRBV15 and TRBJ2-1; 13 nucleotides match TRBD2. This CDR3 is built from 15 residues. Losses at the gene ends were 1 base for V and 6 bases for J; bases not matched to a gene: 0. The germline gives CDR1 LNHNV, CDR2 YYDKDF (reference sequence).